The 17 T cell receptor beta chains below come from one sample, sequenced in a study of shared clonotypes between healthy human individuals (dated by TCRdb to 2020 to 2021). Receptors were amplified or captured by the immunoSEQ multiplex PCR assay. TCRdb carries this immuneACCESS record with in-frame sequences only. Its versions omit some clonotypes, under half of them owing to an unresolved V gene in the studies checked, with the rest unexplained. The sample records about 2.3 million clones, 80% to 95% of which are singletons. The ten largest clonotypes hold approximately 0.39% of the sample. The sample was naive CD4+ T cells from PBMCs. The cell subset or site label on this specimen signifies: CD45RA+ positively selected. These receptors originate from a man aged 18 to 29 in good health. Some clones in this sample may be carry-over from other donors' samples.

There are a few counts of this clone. CDR3 region: CASSTTGPDRNTEAFF. DNA of the CDR3: TGTGCCAGCAGCACAACGGGGCCGGACAGGAACACTGAAGCTTTCTTT. This chain uses TRBV7-3 with TRBJ1-1; D possibly corresponds to TRBD1 (6 bases). CDR1 SGHTA and CDR2 FQGTGA come from the germline V gene. V dropped 5 bases and J dropped 1 base, with 17 bases sitting between them. This CDR3 has 16 residues.

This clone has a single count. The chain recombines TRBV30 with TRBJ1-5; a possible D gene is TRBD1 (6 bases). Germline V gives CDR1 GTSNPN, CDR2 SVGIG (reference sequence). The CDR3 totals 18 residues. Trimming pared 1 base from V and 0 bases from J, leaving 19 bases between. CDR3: CAWSALTSGANSNQPQHF. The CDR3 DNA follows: TGTGCCTGGAGTGCACTGACCTCAGGGGCTAATAGCAATCAGCCCCAGCATTTT.

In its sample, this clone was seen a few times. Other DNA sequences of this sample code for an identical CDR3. CDR3 in amino acids: CASSLAPDTEAFF. The CDR3 nucleotides are TGCGCCAGCAGCTTGGCACCTGACACTGAAGCTTTCTTT. The chain carries TRBV5-1 and TRBJ1-1; D ambiguous. The CDR3 extends over 13 amino acids. V lost 0 bases, J lost 3 bases, and 6 bases lay in between. Germline V gene data show CDR1 as SGHRS and CDR2 as YFSETQ.

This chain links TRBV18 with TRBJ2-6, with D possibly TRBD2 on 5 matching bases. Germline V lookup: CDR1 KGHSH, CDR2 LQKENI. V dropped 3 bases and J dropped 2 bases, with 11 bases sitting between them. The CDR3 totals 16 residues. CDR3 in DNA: TGTGCCAGCTCACCCCGAGGGATACCTGGGGCCAACGTCCTGACTTTC. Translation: CASSPRGIPGANVLTF.

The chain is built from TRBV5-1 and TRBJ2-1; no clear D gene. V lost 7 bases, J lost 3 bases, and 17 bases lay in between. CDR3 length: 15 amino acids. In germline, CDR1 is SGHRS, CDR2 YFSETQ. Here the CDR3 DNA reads TGCGCCAGCCAAAAATACCGAAACGGCTACAATGAGCAGTTCTTC. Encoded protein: CASQKYRNGYNEQFF.

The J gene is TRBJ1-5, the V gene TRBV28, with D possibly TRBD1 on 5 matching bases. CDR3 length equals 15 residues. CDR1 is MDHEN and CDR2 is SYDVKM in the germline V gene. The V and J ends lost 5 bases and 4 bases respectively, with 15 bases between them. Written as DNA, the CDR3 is TGTGCCAGCAGTAAAATGGGACCGCTAAATCAGCCCCAGCATTTT. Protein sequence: CASSKMGPLNQPQHF.

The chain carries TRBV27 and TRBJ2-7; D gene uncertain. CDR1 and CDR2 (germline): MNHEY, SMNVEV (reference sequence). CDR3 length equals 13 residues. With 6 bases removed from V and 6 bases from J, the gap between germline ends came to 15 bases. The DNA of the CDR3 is TGTGCCAGCAGACCTCAATTGGGGTTCGAGCAGTACTTC. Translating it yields CASRPQLGFEQYF.

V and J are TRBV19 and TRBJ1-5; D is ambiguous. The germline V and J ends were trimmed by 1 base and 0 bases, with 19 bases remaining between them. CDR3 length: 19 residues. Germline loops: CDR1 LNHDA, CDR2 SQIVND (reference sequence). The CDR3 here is CASSIGVWTERYSNQPQHF. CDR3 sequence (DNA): TGTGCCAGTAGTATAGGGGTGTGGACGGAACGTTATAGCAATCAGCCCCAGCATTTT.

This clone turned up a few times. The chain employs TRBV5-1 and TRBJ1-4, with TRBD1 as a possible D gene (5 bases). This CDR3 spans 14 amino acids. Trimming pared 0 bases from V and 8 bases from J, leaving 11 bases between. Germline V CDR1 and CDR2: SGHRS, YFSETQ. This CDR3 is CASSLEDGGEKLFF. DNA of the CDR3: TGCGCCAGCAGCTTGGAAGACGGGGGGGAAAAACTGTTTTTT.

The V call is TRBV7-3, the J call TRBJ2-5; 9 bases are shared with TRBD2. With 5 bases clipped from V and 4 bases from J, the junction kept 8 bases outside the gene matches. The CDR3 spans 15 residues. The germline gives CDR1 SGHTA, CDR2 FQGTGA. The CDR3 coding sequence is TGTGCCAGCAGCCCGACCGCGGGAGGGGGAGAGACCCAGTACTTC. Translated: CASSPTAGGGETQYF.

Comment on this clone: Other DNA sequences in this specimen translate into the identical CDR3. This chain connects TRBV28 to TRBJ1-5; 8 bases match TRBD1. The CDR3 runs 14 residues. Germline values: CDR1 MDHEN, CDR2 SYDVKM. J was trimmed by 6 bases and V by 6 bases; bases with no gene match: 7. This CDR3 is CASRAGGAGQPQHF. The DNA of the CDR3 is TGTGCCAGCAGGGCAGGGGGCGCGGGTCAGCCCCAGCATTTT.

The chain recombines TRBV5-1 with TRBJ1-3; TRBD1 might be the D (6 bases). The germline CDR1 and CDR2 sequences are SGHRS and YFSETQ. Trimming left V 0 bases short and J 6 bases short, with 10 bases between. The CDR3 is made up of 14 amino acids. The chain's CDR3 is CASSLGRGENTIYF. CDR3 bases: TGCGCCAGCAGCTTGGGCAGGGGAGAAAACACCATATATTTT.

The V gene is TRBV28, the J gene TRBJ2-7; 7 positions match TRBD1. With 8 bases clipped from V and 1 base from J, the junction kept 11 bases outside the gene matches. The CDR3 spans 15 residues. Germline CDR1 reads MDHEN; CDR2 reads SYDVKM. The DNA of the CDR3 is TGTGCCAGCGTATCGAAGGGGGCTGGTTCCTACGAGCAGTACTTC. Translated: CASVSKGAGSYEQYF.

The CDR3 bases are TGTGCCAGCAGCCCTAGCCCTGGACATATGTACGAGCAGTACTTC. It is translated as CASSPSPGHMYEQYF. This chain joins TRBV7-2 and TRBJ2-7; D may correspond to TRBD1 or TRBD2 (5 bases each). CDR1 and CDR2 from the germline V gene are SGHTA and FQGNSA. Trimming removed 5 bases from V and 4 bases from J, with 18 bases in between. The CDR3 is 15 residues long.

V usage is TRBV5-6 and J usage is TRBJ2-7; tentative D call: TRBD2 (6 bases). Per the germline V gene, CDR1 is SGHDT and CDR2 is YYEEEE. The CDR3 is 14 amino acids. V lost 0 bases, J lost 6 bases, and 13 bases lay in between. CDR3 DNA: TGTGCCAGCAGCTTGGAGGTGACTAGTCCCGAGCAGTACTTC. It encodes CASSLEVTSPEQYF.

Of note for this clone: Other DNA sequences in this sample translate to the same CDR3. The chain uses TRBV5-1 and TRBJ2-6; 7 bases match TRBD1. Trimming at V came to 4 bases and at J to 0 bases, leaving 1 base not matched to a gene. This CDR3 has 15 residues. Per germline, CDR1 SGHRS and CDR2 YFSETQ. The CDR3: CASSRDSSGANVLTF. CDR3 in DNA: TGCGCCAGCAGCCGGGACAGCTCTGGGGCCAACGTCCTGACTTTC.

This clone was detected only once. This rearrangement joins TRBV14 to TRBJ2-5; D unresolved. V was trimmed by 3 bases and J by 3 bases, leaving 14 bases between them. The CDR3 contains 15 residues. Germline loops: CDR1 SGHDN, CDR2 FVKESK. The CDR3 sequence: CASSHRYAHEETQYF. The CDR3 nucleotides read TGTGCCAGCAGCCATAGGTACGCTCACGAAGAGACCCAGTACTTC.